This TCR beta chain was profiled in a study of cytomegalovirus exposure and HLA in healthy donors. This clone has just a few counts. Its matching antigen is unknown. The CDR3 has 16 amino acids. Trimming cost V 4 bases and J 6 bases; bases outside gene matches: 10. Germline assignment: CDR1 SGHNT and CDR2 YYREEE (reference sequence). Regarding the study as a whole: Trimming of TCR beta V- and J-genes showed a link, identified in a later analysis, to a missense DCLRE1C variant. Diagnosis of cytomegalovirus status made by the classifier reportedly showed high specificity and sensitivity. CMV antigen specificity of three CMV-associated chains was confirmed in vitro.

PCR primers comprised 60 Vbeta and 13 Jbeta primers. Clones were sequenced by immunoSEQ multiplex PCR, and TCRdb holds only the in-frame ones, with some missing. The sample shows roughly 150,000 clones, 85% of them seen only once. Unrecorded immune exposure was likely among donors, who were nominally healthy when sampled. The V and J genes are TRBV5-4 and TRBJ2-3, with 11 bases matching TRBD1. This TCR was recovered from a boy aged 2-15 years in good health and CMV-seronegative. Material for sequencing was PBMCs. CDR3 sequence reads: CASSRAGTGGGDTQYF. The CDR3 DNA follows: TGTGCCAGCAGCAGGGCCGGGACAGGGGGAGGGGATACGCAGTATTTT. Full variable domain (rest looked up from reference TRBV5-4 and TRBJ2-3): ETGVTQSPTHLIKTRGQQVTLRCSSQSGHNTVSWYQQALGQGPQFIFQYYREEENGRGNFPPRFSGLQFPNYSSELNVNALELDDSALYLCASSRAGTGGGDTQYFGPGTRLTVL.